This TCR beta chain came from a study of T cells in localized non-small cell lung cancer. Sequencing used immunoSEQ multiplex PCR; TCRdb keeps in-frame clones, though not all of them. The table includes approximately 54,000 clones, about four fifths detected once. CDR3 size: 14 residues. V was pared by 1 base and J by 6 bases, with 10 bases between. CDR1 MNHNY and CDR2 SVGAGI come from the germline V gene (reference sequence). The receptor was derived from a female donor over 55 with stage II squamous cell lung carcinoma. V is TRBV6-6 and J is TRBJ2-1, with a weak D call TRBD1 (5 bases). This specimen was peripheral blood, taken before any cancer treatment. CDR3 sequence reads: CASSYLGQGNEQFF. The CDR3, as DNA: TGTGCCAGCAGTTACTTGGGCCAGGGCAATGAGCAGTTCTTC.